This TCR beta chain appears in the sequencing data of a study of monozygotic twins with inflammatory bowel disease. Study outcomes and limitations: The study found lower TCRbeta diversity (inverse Simpson) in IBD patients than in healthy co-twins. Immunosuppressive treatments differing between patients may have added repertoire variability.

As regards this clonotype: Its antigen is not identified.

Blood was drawn at less than 3 ml per donor. Following a re-call of the 5' RACE reads, TCRdb has one entry per CDR3 protein and lacks DNA. Here the sample table reports just over 300,000 distinct CDR3 sequences. The CDR3 extends over 18 amino acids. This sequence originates from a human donor with ulcerative colitis or Crohn's disease, or a healthy co-twin of an affected twin (not recorded which). This chain uses TRBV12-3 or TRBV12-4 with TRBJ2-5; TCRdb's D gene call, TRBD2, goes unchecked for lack of DNA. Sequencing was done on a sample of blood. CDR3 sequence: CASSLELAGGPSAETQYF.